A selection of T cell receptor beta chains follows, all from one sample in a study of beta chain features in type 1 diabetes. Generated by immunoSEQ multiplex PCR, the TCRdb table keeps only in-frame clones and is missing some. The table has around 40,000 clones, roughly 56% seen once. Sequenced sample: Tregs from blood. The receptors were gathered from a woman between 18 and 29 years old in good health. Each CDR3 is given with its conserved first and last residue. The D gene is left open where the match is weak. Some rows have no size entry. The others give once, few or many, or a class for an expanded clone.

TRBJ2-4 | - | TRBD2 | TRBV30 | CAWSTPGGHIQYF | TGTGCCTGGAGTACCCCGGGGGGTCACATTCAGTACTTC
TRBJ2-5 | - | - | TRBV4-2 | CASSQLRGGETQYF | TGTGCCAGCAGCCAATTGAGGGGGGGGGAGACCCAGTACTTC
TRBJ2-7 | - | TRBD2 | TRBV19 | CASSTPTLAGEDEQYF | TGTGCCAGTAGTACCCCCACGCTAGCGGGAGAGGACGAGCAGTACTTC
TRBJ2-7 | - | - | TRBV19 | CASSKQGNYEQYF | TGTGCCAGTAGCAAACAGGGTAACTACGAGCAGTACTTC
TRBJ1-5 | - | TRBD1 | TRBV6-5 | CASSQGAVGNQPQHF | TGTGCCAGCAGTCAGGGGGCGGTAGGCAATCAGCCCCAGCATTTT
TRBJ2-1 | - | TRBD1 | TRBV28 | CASRDRVNNEQFF | TGTGCCAGCAGGGACAGGGTCAACAATGAGCAGTTCTTC
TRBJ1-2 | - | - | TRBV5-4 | CASSLVERGYTF | TGTGCCAGCAGCTTGGTTGAGAGAGGCTACACCTTC
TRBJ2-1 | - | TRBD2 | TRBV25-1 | CASSQSSGRQFF | TGTGCCAGCAGTCAATCTAGCGGGAGACAGTTCTTC
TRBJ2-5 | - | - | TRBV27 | CASSSSLRQETQYF | TGTGCCAGCAGTTCCTCCCTGAGGCAAGAGACCCAGTACTTC
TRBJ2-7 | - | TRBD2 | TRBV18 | CASSPPYSGGRSSYEQYF | TGTGCCAGCTCACCACCCTATAGCGGGGGCCGATCGTCCTACGAGCAGTACTTC
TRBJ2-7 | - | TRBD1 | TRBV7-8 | CASSPRRQGGSYEQYF | TGTGCCAGCAGCCCACGGAGACAGGGGGGCTCCTACGAGCAGTACTTC
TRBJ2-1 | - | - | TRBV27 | CASSFRGISSYNEQFF | TGTGCCAGCAGTTTTAGAGGGATTAGCTCCTACAATGAGCAGTTCTTC
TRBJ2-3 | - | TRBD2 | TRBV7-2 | CASSQRGGTSPMRQYF | TGTGCCAGCAGCCAAAGGGGCGGGACTAGTCCCATGAGGCAGTATTTT
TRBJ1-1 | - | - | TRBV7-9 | CASSSYGQNTEAFF | TGTGCCAGCAGCTCCTACGGACAGAACACTGAAGCTTTCTTT
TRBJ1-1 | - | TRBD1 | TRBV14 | CASSPQGSNTEAFF | TGTGCCAGCAGCCCACAGGGGTCGAACACTGAAGCTTTCTTT
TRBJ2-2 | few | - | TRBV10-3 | CAITGSGSPGELFF | TGTGCCATCACAGGGTCAGGGTCGCCCGGGGAGCTGTTTTTT
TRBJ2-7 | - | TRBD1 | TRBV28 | CASSLAGTGSYEQYF | TGTGCCAGCAGTTTAGCCGGGACAGGGTCCTACGAGCAGTACTTC